The 13 T cell receptor beta chains in this list originate from one sample, sequenced in a study of sequential checkpoint blockade in melanoma. Treatment given: randomized to nivolumab then ipilimumab (arm A) or the reverse (arm B). Using immunoSEQ multiplex PCR, the repertoire was profiled, and TCRdb retains in-frame clones only, with some absent. Among tens of thousands of clones listed, 80% to 85% were seen once. Here the sequenced sample was CD8+ T cells sorted from blood (inferred from file names), taken from a patient given nivolumab and ipilimumab in sequence. The receptors come from a human donor with melanoma.

The rearrangement joins TRBV11-2 to TRBJ2-7; no definite D call. The CDR3 contains 13 residues. Trimming stripped 5 bases from V and 2 bases from J, with 10 bases between. Germline values: CDR1 SGHAT, CDR2 FQNNGV. The chain's CDR3 is CASSRGATYEQYF. The CDR3, as DNA: TGTGCCAGCAGCCGAGGTGCCACCTACGAGCAGTACTTC.

The chain joins TRBV19 to TRBJ1-6, with D tentatively TRBD1 (5 bases). V was trimmed by 10 bases and J by 10 bases, leaving 17 bases between them. Germline V lookup: CDR1 LNHDA, CDR2 SQIVND (reference sequence). CDR3 length: 13 residues. In DNA form, the CDR3 reads TGTGCCACCGGGGACGGGGAGGCCTCACCCCTCCACTTT. It encodes CATGDGEASPLHF.

This sequence joins TRBV19 and TRBJ1-1; TRBD1 aligns across 7 bases. CDR1 is LNHDA and CDR2 is SQIVND in the germline V gene (reference sequence). This CDR3 region has 15 residues. The trim removed 8 bases at V and 1 base at J, leaving 10 bases unmatched. The CDR3 DNA reads TGTGCCAGTCGTCAATCGGCAGGGGGGAACACTGAAGCTTTCTTT. Translating gives CASRQSAGGNTEAFF.

The rearrangement links TRBV11-2 to TRBJ2-5; tentative D call: TRBD2 (6 bases). Deletions cut 5 bases from V and 7 bases from J, with 26 bases between. The CDR3 spans 17 residues. In germline, CDR1 is SGHAT, CDR2 FQNNGV. The CDR3 loop is CASSPPERGWPGGTQYF. Written as DNA, the CDR3 is TGTGCCAGCAGCCCCCCTGAACGGGGGTGGCCCGGGGGGACCCAGTACTTC.

The chain joins TRBV6-6 to TRBJ2-7, with 7 bases matching TRBD1. This CDR3 has 15 residues. Germline lookup yields CDR1 MNHNY and CDR2 SVGAGI (reference sequence). V trimming: 5 bases; J trimming: 2 bases; junction bases outside the gene matches: 9. CDR3 protein: CASSPGDSTTYEQYF. As DNA, the CDR3 is TGTGCCAGCAGTCCCGGGGACAGCACTACCTACGAGCAGTACTTC.

The CDR3 sequence: CASKYGAGADTDTQYF. For the CDR3, the DNA is TGTGCCAGCAAATACGGAGCGGGAGCTGACACAGATACGCAGTATTTT. The chain joins TRBV27 to TRBJ2-3; 8 nucleotides line up with TRBD2. There are 16 residues in the CDR3. Trimming cost V 7 bases and J 2 bases; bases outside gene matches: 11. CDR1 is MNHEY, CDR2 SMNVEV, per germline (reference sequence).

This sequence joins TRBV5-1 and TRBJ2-5, with 8 bases that match TRBD1. Germline lookup yields CDR1 SGHRS and CDR2 YFSETQ. V was pared by 7 bases and J by 2 bases, with 13 bases of the junction left unmatched. The CDR3 has 16 residues. The CDR3 loop is CASGGDRGPLQETQYF. The DNA of the CDR3 is TGCGCCAGCGGGGGCGACAGGGGCCCGCTACAAGAGACCCAGTACTTC.

The chain joins TRBV6-6 to TRBJ1-4; the D gene is possibly TRBD1 (6 bases). The CDR3 has 14 residues. The germline V gene has CDR1 MNHNY and CDR2 SVGAGI (reference sequence). V lost 5 bases and J 4 bases, leaving 11 bases between the germline ends. The CDR3 loop reads CASSPEGVNEKLFF. CDR3 nucleotide sequence: TGTGCCAGCAGTCCCGAGGGGGTTAATGAAAAACTGTTTTTT.

The V and J genes are TRBV4-1 and TRBJ1-4, with 10 bases matching TRBD1. V gave up 0 bases and J gave up 10 bases; unmatched junction bases: 5. Germline loops: CDR1 MGHRA, CDR2 YSYEKL. This CDR3 spans 15 amino acids. The CDR3 region is CASSQDRDRGVKLFF. The DNA for the CDR3 is TGCGCCAGCAGCCAAGACCGGGACAGGGGTGTAAAACTGTTTTTT.

The J gene is TRBJ2-7, the V gene TRBV6-5; D not certain. The CDR3 runs 14 residues. Trimming removed 0 bases from V and 3 bases from J, with 9 bases in between. Germline CDR1 reads MNHEY; CDR2 reads SVGAGI. CDR3 sequence reads: CASSYSLASYEQYF. The DNA of the CDR3 is TGTGCCAGCAGTTACTCTTTGGCCAGCTACGAGCAGTACTTC.

The J gene is TRBJ2-3, the V gene TRBV27, with a tentative D call TRBD2 (6 bases). CDR1 and CDR2 from the germline V gene are MNHEY and SMNVEV (reference sequence). The V end lost 5 bases, the J end lost 2 bases, and 17 bases lay between the germline ends. The CDR3 consists of 16 residues. The CDR3 reads CASSPLRRADTDTQYF. The CDR3 DNA sequence: TGTGCCAGCAGTCCCCTTCGGAGGGCAGACACAGATACGCAGTATTTT.

This clone was observed a few times. The V gene is TRBV2, the J gene TRBJ2-5, with TRBD2 identical over 12 bases. This CDR3 is built from 19 residues. Trimming removed 4 bases from V and 5 bases from J; junction bases left unmatched: 17. The V gene's germline CDR1 is SNHLY and CDR2 FYNNEI. The CDR3 bases are TGTGCCAGCAGTGCCGAGGCAGGGGGTTCCGGGACTAGCGGGGAGACCCAGTACTTC. Translation: CASSAEAGGSGTSGETQYF.

V usage is TRBV5-1 and J usage is TRBJ2-5; D is perhaps TRBD2 (5 bases). V gave up 0 bases and J gave up 4 bases, with 10 bases separating them. This CDR3 region has 14 residues. Germline V lookup: CDR1 SGHRS, CDR2 YFSETQ. The CDR3 nucleotides are TGCGCCAGCAGCTTGGTCCGGGGTGTAGAGACCCAGTACTTC. Translated: CASSLVRGVETQYF. The full variable domain, completed using reference TRBV5-1 and TRBJ2-5, is KAGVTQTPRYLIKTRGQQVTLSCSPISGHRSVSWYQQTPGQGLQFLFEYFSETQRNKGNFPGRFSGRQFSNSRSEMNVSTLELGDSALYLCASSLVRGVETQYFGPGTRLLVL.